The 20 T cell receptor beta chains in this list originate from one sample, sequenced in a study of shared clonotypes between healthy human individuals. The table came from immunoSEQ multiplex PCR; TCRdb's copy has only in-frame clones and leaves some out. The data show 330,000 or so clones, less than 75% seen once. Material: memory CD4+ T cells sorted from blood. The subset here: CD45RA-negative fraction. The receptors here all came from a man aged 25 to 40 in good health.

The J gene is TRBJ2-7, the V gene TRBV5-5; D is unresolved. V was cut by 1 base and J by 4 bases, with 9 bases left in between. The CDR3 sequence is 13 residues long. CDR1 SGHKS and CDR2 YYEKEE come from the germline V gene (reference sequence). In nucleotides, the CDR3 is TGTGCCAGCAGCTTGCTGTACGGTTACGAGCAGTACTTC. Protein product: CASSLLYGYEQYF.

This clone was seen only once. The chain employs TRBV15 and TRBJ2-7; 9 bases are a match to TRBD2. Germline-derived CDR1 and CDR2 are LNHNV and YYDKDF (reference sequence). This CDR3 comprises 16 residues. The J segment lost 2 bases and the V segment lost 5 bases, leaving 10 bases of the junction unmatched. The CDR3 DNA reads TGTGCCACCAGCGAAGGGCTAGCGGGATCGACCTACGAGCAGTACTTC. This codes for CATSEGLAGSTYEQYF.

The V gene is TRBV4-3, the J gene TRBJ2-4; 14 bases fit TRBD2. The CDR3 contains 17 residues. Germline V gene data show CDR1 as LGHNA and CDR2 as YSLEER. J lost 6 bases, V lost 2 bases, and 6 bases had no gene match. The CDR3 region has the DNA TGCGCCAGCAGCCAAACGACTAGCGGGAGGGGGAGAAACATTCAGTACTTC. This sequence encodes CASSQTTSGRGRNIQYF.

This clone was detected only a few times. In DNA form, the CDR3 reads TGCGCCAGCAGCGGTGGGACGGGGACCGGGGAGCTGTTTTTT. It is translated as CASSGGTGTGELFF. This chain uses TRBV5-1 with TRBJ2-2; D may correspond to TRBD1 or TRBD2 (5 bases each). This CDR3 has 14 residues. V lost 4 bases to trimming and J lost 5 bases, with 12 bases between them. Germline-derived CDR1 and CDR2 are SGHRS and YFSETQ.

The sample holds a few counts of this clone. The rearrangement joins TRBV6-4 to TRBJ1-5; D not resolved. Germline V gene data show CDR1 as MRHNA and CDR2 as SNTAGT. CDR3 length: 15 residues. Trimming pared 4 bases from V and 0 bases from J, leaving 10 bases between. The CDR3 DNA reads as TGTGCCAGCAGTGTAGAATTTCATAGCAATCAGCCCCAGCATTTT. Protein product: CASSVEFHSNQPQHF.

This chain connects TRBV28 to TRBJ2-2, with TRBD1 matching over 7 bases. V lost 6 bases and J lost 9; bases outside the gene matches: 4. From germline, CDR1 is MDHEN and CDR2 SYDVKM. The CDR3 consists of 12 residues. The CDR3: CASSPRGRELFF. CDR3 DNA: TGTGCCAGCAGCCCCAGGGGGAGGGAGCTGTTTTTT. Complete variable domain (other parts from reference TRBV28 and TRBJ2-2): DVKVTQSSRYLVKRTGEKVFLECVQDMDHENMFWYRQDPGLGLRLIYFSYDVKMKEKGDIPEGYSVSREKKERFSLILESASTNQTSMYLCASSPRGRELFFGEGSRLTVL.

The J gene is TRBJ1-5, the V gene TRBV5-1; no definite D call. Trimming removed 5 bases from V and 0 bases from J, with 12 bases in between. Germline assignment: CDR1 SGHRS and CDR2 YFSETQ. The CDR3 length is 15 residues. Written as DNA, the CDR3 is TGCGCCAGCAGGACGGATGTTTATAGCAATCAGCCCCAGCATTTT. Its protein is CASRTDVYSNQPQHF.

CDR3 bases: TGCAGTGCTAGTACTTCCACTGAGCAGTTCTTC. Translation gives CSASTSTEQFF. The chain joins TRBV20-1 to TRBJ2-1, with D unresolved. Germline lookup yields CDR1 DFQATT and CDR2 SNEGSKA (reference sequence). The CDR3 has 11 residues. V lost 3 bases, J lost 9 bases, and 9 bases lay in between.

This clone was counted between two and nine times. The V gene is TRBV10-2, the J gene TRBJ1-1; TRBD1 aligns across 10 bases. Trimming removed 8 bases from V and 3 bases from J; junction bases left unmatched: 9. Looked up from germline, CDR1 is WSHSY and CDR2 is SAAADI. The CDR3 loop spans 15 amino acids. The CDR3 DNA reads as TGCGCCAGCGGAAGGACAGGGGGAAGTCACACTGAAGCTTTCTTT. Translated: CASGRTGGSHTEAFF.

The chain is built from TRBV28 and TRBJ2-3; no firm D call. The germline CDR1 and CDR2 sequences are MDHEN and SYDVKM. V lost 6 bases to trimming and J lost 4 bases, with 8 bases between them. This CDR3 is 12 amino acids long. The chain's CDR3 is CASSITADTQYF. CDR3 nucleotide sequence: TGTGCCAGCAGCATCACGGCAGATACGCAGTATTTT.

V is TRBV4-1 and J is TRBJ2-6; TRBD2 is a possible D gene (5 bases). From germline, CDR1 is MGHRA and CDR2 YSYEKL. CDR3 length: 14 residues. Between the trimmed V and J ends, which lost 3 bases and 3 bases, there was a span of 6 bases. The CDR3 loop reads CASSQGDGANVLTF. The CDR3 coding sequence is TGCGCCAGCAGCCAGGGAGATGGGGCCAACGTCCTGACTTTC.

This sequence joins TRBV5-6 and TRBJ2-7; TRBD1 might be the D (5 bases). V was cut by 0 bases and J by 2 bases, with 12 bases left in between. CDR3 length: 15 amino acids. Germline values: CDR1 SGHDT, CDR2 YYEEEE. The CDR3 DNA reads TGTGCCAGCAGCTTGGGGGGTGACAGTGCCTACGAGCAGTACTTC. This gives the protein CASSLGGDSAYEQYF.

This clone was counted ten times or more. The chain carries TRBV2 and TRBJ2-7; TRBD1 matches at 7 bases. The CDR3 sequence is 12 residues long. V dropped 8 bases and J dropped 6; count of bases not matched to a gene: 7. Germline CDR1 reads SNHLY; CDR2 reads FYNNEI. The CDR3 bases are TGTGCCAGCCGCAGGGGGTTGATCGAGCAGTACTTC. Translation gives CASRRGLIEQYF.

The CDR3 region has the DNA TGTGCCAGCAGCTTAAACGGGAGGGAGGCCCCGAACACTGAAGCTTTCTTT. Protein: CASSLNGREAPNTEAFF. This chain joins TRBV7-3 and TRBJ1-1; D is ambiguous. This CDR3 is 17 amino acids long. V lost 1 base to trimming and J lost 1 base, with 16 bases between them. Germline V CDR1 and CDR2: SGHTA, FQGTGA. Full variable domain (missing parts from reference TRBV7-3 and TRBJ1-1): GAGVSQTPSNKVTEKGKYVELRCDPISGHTALYWYRQSLGQGPEFLIYFQGTGAADDSGLPNDRFFAVRPEGSVSTLKIQRTERGDSAVYLCASSLNGREAPNTEAFFGQGTRLTVV.

This sequence joins TRBV4-1 and TRBJ2-7, with 7 bases aligning to TRBD1. There are 16 residues in the CDR3. Germline V gene lookup returns CDR1 MGHRA and CDR2 YSYEKL. The V gene end was trimmed by 1 base and the J gene end by 5 bases; junction bases not matched to a gene: 11. In DNA form, the CDR3 reads TGCGCCAGCAGCCAAGCGGGGAAGGGACAGCAGCACGAGCAGTACTTC. Residues: CASSQAGKGQQHEQYF.

The rearrangement links TRBV19 to TRBJ1-1, with a tentative D call TRBD1 (6 bases). CDR1 and CDR2 from the germline V gene are LNHDA and SQIVND (reference sequence). The V end was cut by 6 bases, the J end by 1 base, with 15 bases between. The CDR3 consists of 15 residues. The CDR3 reads CASRNGGWGNTEAFF. The CDR3 nucleotides are TGTGCCAGTAGGAATGGGGGCTGGGGGAACACTGAAGCTTTCTTT. Combining the CDR3 with reference TRBV19 and TRBJ1-1 gives the whole variable domain DGGITQSPKYLFRKEGQNVTLSCEQNLNHDAMYWYRQDPGQGLRLIYYSQIVNDFQKGDIAEGYSVSREKKESFPLTVTSAQKNPTAFYLCASRNGGWGNTEAFFGQGTRLTVV.

J is TRBJ2-4 and V is TRBV2, with a tentative D call TRBD1 (6 bases). This CDR3 has 13 amino acids. Trimming removed 6 bases from V and 2 bases from J, with 8 bases in between. Germline V gene lookup returns CDR1 SNHLY and CDR2 FYNNEI. The CDR3 protein is CASSGQSKNIQYF. In DNA form, the CDR3 reads TGTGCCAGCAGCGGACAGTCCAAAAACATTCAGTACTTC. The complete variable domain, with remaining parts taken from reference TRBV2 and TRBJ2-4, reads EPEVTQTPSHQVTQMGQEVILRCVPISNHLYFYWYRQILGQKVEFLVSFYNNEISEKSEIFDDQFSVERPDGSNFTLKIRSTKLEDSAMYFCASSGQSKNIQYFGAGTRLSVL.

Many counts were recorded for this clone. The chain carries TRBV5-1 and TRBJ2-7; 8 bases line up with TRBD2. Trimming at V came to 0 bases and at J to 7 bases, leaving 9 bases not matched to a gene. CDR3 length: 15 amino acids. Germline CDR1 reads SGHRS; CDR2 reads YFSETQ. The CDR3 loop reads CASSLDGTSIQEQYF. For the CDR3, the DNA is TGCGCCAGCAGCTTGGATGGGACTAGTATCCAAGAGCAGTACTTC.

This clone showed up many times. The junction and the germline gene differ at one end; a read error may be behind it. V is TRBV4-3 and J is TRBJ2-7; no reliable D call. The CDR3 loop spans 14 amino acids. The V gene's germline CDR1 is LGHNA and CDR2 YSLEER. Here the CDR3 reads CASSQDLRSSEQYF. DNA for the CDR3: TGCGCCAGCAGCCAAGATCTAAGGTCCTCCGAGCAGTACTTC.

The gene calls are TRBV6-1 and TRBJ2-7, with TRBD1 as a possible D gene (5 bases). Germline V gene sequence: CDR1 MNHNS, CDR2 SASEGT. Trimming cost V 0 bases and J 7 bases, with 13 bases left between them. This CDR3 region has 14 residues. CDR3 DNA: TGTGCCAGCAGTGAAGCCGCAGGGATGGGAGAGCAGTACTTC. As protein: CASSEAAGMGEQYF.